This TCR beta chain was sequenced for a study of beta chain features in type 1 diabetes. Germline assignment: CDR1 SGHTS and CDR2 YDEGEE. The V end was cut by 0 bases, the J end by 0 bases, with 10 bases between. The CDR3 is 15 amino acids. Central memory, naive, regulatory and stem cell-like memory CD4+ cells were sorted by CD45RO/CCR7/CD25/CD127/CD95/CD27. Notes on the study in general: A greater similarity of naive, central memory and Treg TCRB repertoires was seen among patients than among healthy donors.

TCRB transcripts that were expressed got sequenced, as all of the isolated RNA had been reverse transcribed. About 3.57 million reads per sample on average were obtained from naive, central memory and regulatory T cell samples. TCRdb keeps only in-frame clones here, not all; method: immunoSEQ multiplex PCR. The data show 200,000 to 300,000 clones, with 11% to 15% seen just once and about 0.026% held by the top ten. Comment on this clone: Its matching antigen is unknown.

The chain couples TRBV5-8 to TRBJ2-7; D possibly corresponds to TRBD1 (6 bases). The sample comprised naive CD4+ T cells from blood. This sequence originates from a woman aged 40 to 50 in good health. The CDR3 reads CASSLAQGSSYEQYF. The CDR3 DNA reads TGTGCCAGCAGCTTGGCCCAGGGGAGCTCCTACGAGCAGTACTTC.